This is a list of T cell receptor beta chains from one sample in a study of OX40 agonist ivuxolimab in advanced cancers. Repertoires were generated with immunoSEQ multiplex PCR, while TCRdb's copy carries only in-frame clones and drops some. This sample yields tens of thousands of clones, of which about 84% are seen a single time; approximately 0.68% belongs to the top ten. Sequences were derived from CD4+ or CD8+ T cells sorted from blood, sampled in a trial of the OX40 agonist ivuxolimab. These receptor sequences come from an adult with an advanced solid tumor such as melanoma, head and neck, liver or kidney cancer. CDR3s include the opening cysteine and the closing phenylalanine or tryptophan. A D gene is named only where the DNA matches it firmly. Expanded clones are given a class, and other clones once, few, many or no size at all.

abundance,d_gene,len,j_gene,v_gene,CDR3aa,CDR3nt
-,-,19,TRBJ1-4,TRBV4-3,CASSRANTGILGPNEKLFF,TGCGCCAGCAGCCGAGCAAATACCGGGATTTTGGGTCCTAATGAAAAACTGTTTTTT
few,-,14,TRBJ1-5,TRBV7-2,CASSLFEGGMGQHF,TGTGCCAGCAGCTTGTTCGAGGGTGGGATGGGCCAGCATTTT
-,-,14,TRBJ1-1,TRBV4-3,CASSQDPSSTEAFF,TGCGCCAGCAGCCAAGATCCTTCGAGCACTGAAGCTTTCTTT
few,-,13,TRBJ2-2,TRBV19,CASSAQNTGELFF,TGTGCCAGTAGTGCACAGAACACCGGGGAGCTGTTTTTT
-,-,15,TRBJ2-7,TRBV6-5,CASSYSGGTAYEQYF,TGTGCCAGCAGTTACTCGGGCGGGACAGCCTACGAGCAGTACTTC
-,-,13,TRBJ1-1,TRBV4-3,CASSQDRNTEAFF,TGCGCCAGCAGCCAAGATCGTAACACTGAAGCTTTCTTT
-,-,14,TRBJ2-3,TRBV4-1,CASSAQTGTDTQYF,TGCGCCAGCAGCGCACAGACAGGTACAGATACGCAGTATTTT
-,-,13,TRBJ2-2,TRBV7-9,CASSPQWTGELFF,TGTGCCAGCAGCCCTCAGTGGACCGGGGAGCTGTTTTTT
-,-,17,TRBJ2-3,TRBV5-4,CASSLGYSFQDTDTQYF,TGTGCCAGCAGCTTGGGATATTCGTTTCAGGACACAGATACGCAGTATTTT
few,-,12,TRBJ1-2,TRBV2,CASRGPNYGYTF,TGTGCCAGCAGGGGACCTAACTATGGCTACACCTTC